This T cell receptor beta chain was sequenced for a study of T cell repertoires in cytomegalovirus infection. Study overall: The authors relied on CMV epitopes, both recently identified HLA-C-restricted and well-studied HLA-B-restricted. CMV infection plus the matching HLA type was flagged by public TCR beta signatures.

On this clonotype itself: Its antigen is not known.

CDR3 length: 14 amino acids. V was shortened by 5 bases and J by 1 base, with 11 bases between the two germline ends. Per the germline V gene, CDR1 is SGHAT and CDR2 is FQNNGV. Study-level findings and limits: Dominating the ex vivo response were TCR beta clonotypes that were CMV-specific and HLA-C-restricted.

TCRdb re-analysed the reads in MiXCR, keeping a single row per CDR3 protein. This sample carries approximately 730,000 distinct CDR3 sequences, around 30% of them seen once, and the ten largest clones take 15% to 20%. This receptor was obtained from a human donor in good health (CMV status not recorded). Some clones in this sample may be carry-over from other donors' samples. V gene TRBV11-2 combines with J gene TRBJ2-5, with D perhaps being TRBD1 or TRBD2 (5 bases each). The specimen was cultured PBMCs, collected from culture after CMV antigen stimulation. CDR3 loop: CASSPMGVQETQYF. The CDR3 DNA reads TGTGCCAGCAGCCCTATGGGGGTCCAAGAGACCCAGTACTTC. Looking up the rest from reference TRBV11-2 and TRBJ2-5 gives the full variable domain: EAGVAQSPRYKIIEKRQSVAFWCNPISGHATLYWYQQILGQGPKLLIQFQNNGVVDDSQLPKDRFSAERLKGVDSTLKIQPAKLEDSAVYLCASSPMGVQETQYFGPGTRLLVL.